Listed below are T cell receptor beta chains from one sample, sequenced in a study of blood T cell repertoires in COVID-19. Profiled with immunoSEQ multiplex PCR; TCRdb holds only in-frame clones, not every one. Here the sample spans about 140,000 clones, about four fifths being singletons. Sequenced material: PBMCs or T cells enriched from blood (not recorded which). The receptor source for this set is a woman between 18 and 29 years old who had been exposed to COVID-19. Both conserved end residues are part of each CDR3. The order of the fields is J gene, V gene, clone size, D gene, CDR3 protein, CDR3 DNA. D genes are given only for firm matches. Size is stated for part of the rows, as once, few or many counts, or as a class when the clone is expanded.

j_call: TRBJ2-2; v_call: TRBV9; clone_size: -; d_call: -; cdr3_aa: CASSVYLTGELFF; cdr3_nt: TGTGCCAGCAGCGTATATCTCACCGGGGAGCTGTTTTTT
j_call: TRBJ2-5; v_call: TRBV2; clone_size: -; d_call: -; cdr3_aa: CASSDRGETQYF; cdr3_nt: TGTGCCAGCAGTGACCGAGGGGAGACCCAGTACTTC
j_call: TRBJ1-5; v_call: TRBV28; clone_size: -; d_call: TRBD1; cdr3_aa: CASSPGGQSNQPQHF; cdr3_nt: TGTGCCAGCAGCCCAGGGGGACAGAGCAATCAGCCCCAGCATTTT
j_call: TRBJ1-2; v_call: TRBV30; clone_size: -; d_call: TRBD1; cdr3_aa: CAWSAKTGNYGYTF; cdr3_nt: TGTGCCTGGAGTGCTAAGACAGGGAACTATGGCTACACCTTC
j_call: TRBJ1-3; v_call: TRBV7-9; clone_size: -; d_call: -; cdr3_aa: CASSPLSSGNTIYF; cdr3_nt: TGTGCCAGCAGCCCCCTATCCTCTGGAAACACCATATATTTT
j_call: TRBJ1-1; v_call: TRBV12-3/TRBV12-4; clone_size: -; d_call: -; cdr3_aa: CASSLRNTEAFF; cdr3_nt: TGTGCCAGCAGTTTACGGAACACTGAAGCTTTCTTT
j_call: TRBJ2-5; v_call: TRBV11-2; clone_size: -; d_call: TRBD1; cdr3_aa: CASSFSPGTGYGETQYF; cdr3_nt: TGTGCCAGCAGCTTCAGCCCCGGGACAGGGTATGGAGAGACCCAGTACTTC
j_call: TRBJ1-5; v_call: TRBV27; clone_size: few; d_call: -; cdr3_aa: CASSFREGKQPQHF; cdr3_nt: TGTGCCAGCAGTTTCCGGGAAGGGAAGCAGCCCCAGCATTTT
j_call: TRBJ2-1; v_call: TRBV14; clone_size: -; d_call: -; cdr3_aa: CASSQDFGPSLREQFF; cdr3_nt: TGTGCCAGCAGCCAAGATTTCGGCCCGAGCTTGAGGGAGCAGTTCTTC
j_call: TRBJ2-7; v_call: TRBV14; clone_size: -; d_call: TRBD2; cdr3_aa: CASSHYSGSSYEQYF; cdr3_nt: TGTGCCAGCAGCCACTATAGCGGGAGCTCCTACGAGCAGTACTTC
j_call: TRBJ2-7; v_call: TRBV15; clone_size: -; d_call: -; cdr3_aa: CATSRDRAGGSDEQYF; cdr3_nt: TGTGCCACCAGCAGAGATCGGGCAGGGGGGAGCGACGAGCAGTACTTC
j_call: TRBJ2-7; v_call: TRBV3-1/TRBV3-2; clone_size: once; d_call: TRBD2; cdr3_aa: CASSQGVSGKDEQYF; cdr3_nt: TGTGCCAGCAGCCAAGGGGTTAGCGGGAAGGACGAGCAGTACTTC
j_call: TRBJ2-7; v_call: TRBV29-1; clone_size: -; d_call: -; cdr3_aa: CSVEVADYEQYF; cdr3_nt: TGCAGCGTTGAAGTGGCAGACTACGAGCAGTACTTC
j_call: TRBJ2-1; v_call: TRBV18; clone_size: -; d_call: -; cdr3_aa: CASSPREYNEQFF; cdr3_nt: TGTGCCAGCTCACCCAGGGAATACAATGAGCAGTTCTTC
j_call: TRBJ2-1; v_call: TRBV12-3/TRBV12-4; clone_size: -; d_call: -; cdr3_aa: CASSLGRNEQFF; cdr3_nt: TGTGCCAGCAGCCTAGGGAGGAATGAGCAGTTCTTC